The 19 T cell receptor beta chains listed next were all sequenced from one sample in a study of blood T cell repertoires in COVID-19. Here immunoSEQ multiplex PCR was the method, and the copy in TCRdb shows in-frame clones only, minus some. In the table there are around 150,000 clones, roughly 85% of which are singletons. The specimen was peripheral blood. The source is a human donor with acute or convalescent COVID-19. The donor label of this sample is uncertain.

The chain carries TRBV2 and TRBJ1-5; tentative D call: TRBD1 (6 bases). Germline V lookup: CDR1 SNHLY, CDR2 FYNNEI. The CDR3 has 15 residues. V lost 1 base and J lost 4, with 11 bases in between. The CDR3 reads CASSEDGGGNQPQHF. The DNA of the CDR3 is TGTGCCAGCAGTGAAGATGGGGGCGGGAATCAGCCCCAGCATTTT.

The chain uses TRBV7-6 and TRBJ1-1; no clear D. The V gene's germline CDR1 is SGHVS and CDR2 FNYEAQ. There are 16 residues in the CDR3. The germline V and J ends were trimmed by 5 bases and 4 bases, with 20 bases remaining between them. The chain's CDR3 is CASSPREGRLGTEAFF. Written as DNA, the CDR3 is TGTGCCAGCAGCCCCCGGGAGGGCAGATTGGGCACTGAAGCTTTCTTT.

This clone is a singleton in its sample. The chain employs TRBV24-1 and TRBJ1-2; 11 nucleotides align to TRBD1. The CDR3 has 15 amino acids. Germline CDR1 is KGHDR and CDR2 is SFDVKD. V was pared by 3 bases and J by 4 bases, with 3 bases of the junction left unmatched. CDR3 residues: CATSDPGTGGYGYTF. CDR3 nucleotides: TGTGCCACCAGTGATCCCGGGACAGGGGGCTATGGCTACACCTTC.

This CDR3 is CATSRVRRQGNILTDTQYF. CDR3 nucleotide sequence: TGTGCCACCAGCAGAGTTCGGAGACAGGGGAATATTCTCACAGATACGCAGTATTTT. V is TRBV15 and J is TRBJ2-3, with TRBD1 matching 8 bases. With 1 base clipped from V and 2 bases from J, the junction kept 14 bases outside the gene matches. The CDR3 is made up of 19 amino acids. Looked up from germline, CDR1 is LNHNV and CDR2 is YYDKDF (reference sequence). Combining the CDR3 with reference TRBV15 and TRBJ2-3 gives the whole variable domain DAMVIQNPRYQVTQFGKPVTLSCSQTLNHNVMYWYQQKSSQAPKLLFHYYDKDFNNEADTPDNFQSRRPNTSFCFLDIRSPGLGDTAMYLCATSRVRRQGNILTDTQYFGPGTRLTVL.

V usage is TRBV11-2 and J usage is TRBJ1-2; D uncertain. Trimming pared 2 bases from V and 6 bases from J, leaving 16 bases between. The CDR3 spans 15 residues. Germline CDR1 SGHAT, CDR2 FQNNGV. This CDR3 reads CASSLTVVAGHGYTF. In DNA form, the CDR3 reads TGTGCCAGCAGCTTAACCGTCGTGGCAGGTCATGGCTACACCTTC.

The chain links TRBV7-6 to TRBJ2-5; no clear D. Trimming removed 3 bases at V and 2 bases at J, with 7 bases between. The CDR3 has 13 amino acids. Germline assignment: CDR1 SGHVS and CDR2 FNYEAQ. The CDR3 DNA reads as TGTGCCAGCAGCTTTAACTGGCAAGAGACCCAGTACTTC. Residues: CASSFNWQETQYF.

With respect to this clone: A junction end diverges from the germline sequence, so it may reflect a read error. The chain recombines TRBV10-2 with TRBJ2-3, with D possibly TRBD1 on 6 matching bases. CDR3 length: 14 amino acids. Germline lookup yields CDR1 WSHSY and CDR2 SAAADI. CDR3 nucleotides: TGCGCCAGCAGCGCGCCTGGGGGCACAGGTACGCAGTATTTT. Its translation: CASSAPGGTGTQYF.

V gene TRBV27 combines with J gene TRBJ2-5; D possibly corresponds to TRBD2 (7 bases). The CDR3 loop spans 11 amino acids. Looked up from germline, CDR1 is MNHEY and CDR2 is SMNVEV (reference sequence). V lost 6 bases, J lost 10 bases, and 12 bases lay in between. Written as DNA, the CDR3 is TGTGCCAGCAGCCAGGGGAGGGTCCAGTACTTC. Its protein product is CASSQGRVQYF.

This chain joins TRBV7-2 and TRBJ1-3; no definite D call. Per germline, CDR1 SGHTA and CDR2 FQGNSA. This CDR3 spans 15 amino acids. V gave up 5 bases and J gave up 0 bases, with 11 bases separating them. The CDR3, as DNA: TGTGCCAGCAGCCCCAGGCGGGACTCTGGAAACACCATATATTTT. Translation gives CASSPRRDSGNTIYF.

The chain combines TRBV24-1 with TRBJ1-1, with unresolved D. Trimming shortened V by 1 base and J by 11 bases, and 10 bases separated the two germline ends. CDR1 and CDR2 (germline): KGHDR, SFDVKD. This CDR3 has 12 residues. CDR3 coding DNA: TGTGCCACCAGTGATTTTCAAGGGAGGGCTTTCTTT. Its translation: CATSDFQGRAFF.

The chain carries TRBV14 and TRBJ1-6; perhaps TRBD1 as D (6 bases). The CDR3 is made up of 16 amino acids. The V end lost 4 bases, the J end lost 3 bases, and 13 bases lay between the germline ends. Germline CDR1 and CDR2: SGHDN and FVKESK. CDR3 region: CASSPPGEGYNSPLHF. For the CDR3, the DNA is TGTGCCAGCAGCCCACCAGGGGAGGGCTATAATTCACCCCTCCACTTT. Combining the CDR3 with reference TRBV14 and TRBJ1-6 gives the whole variable domain EAGVTQFPSHSVIEKGQTVTLRCDPISGHDNLYWYRRVMGKEIKFLLHFVKESKQDESGMPNNRFLAERTGGTYSTLKVQPAELEDSGVYFCASSPPGEGYNSPLHFGNGTRLTVT.

The V gene is TRBV18, the J gene TRBJ2-7; D call uncertain. The CDR3 runs to 11 residues. Germline CDR1 KGHSH, CDR2 LQKENI. Trimming took off 3 bases at V and 10 bases at J, with 10 bases between the two ends. CDR3 in DNA: TGTGCCAGCTCACCCGAATCTAGACAGTACTTC. Encoded protein: CASSPESRQYF.

This clone has only a few counts. This chain joins TRBV7-3 and TRBJ2-7, with 12 bases fitting TRBD1. Trimming at V came to 2 bases and at J to 2 bases, leaving 1 base not matched to a gene. The CDR3 is 15 residues long. From germline, CDR1 is SGHTA and CDR2 FQGTGA. CDR3 DNA sequence: TGTGCCAGCAGCTTAGGGACAGGGGGCCCCTACGAGCAGTACTTC. The encoded protein is CASSLGTGGPYEQYF.

The V gene is TRBV5-1, the J gene TRBJ2-3; possibly TRBD2 for D (6 bases). The CDR3 contains 16 residues. V was clipped by 4 bases and J by 0 bases, with 15 bases between them. The germline gives CDR1 SGHRS, CDR2 YFSETQ. CDR3 sequence reads: CASSLTGGISTDTQYF. The CDR3 DNA is TGCGCCAGCAGCCTTACTGGCGGGATTAGCACAGATACGCAGTATTTT.

The gene calls are TRBV4-1 and TRBJ1-2; 10 bases are shared with TRBD1. The junction had 3 bases not matched to a gene; V was cut back by 3 bases and J by 5 bases. The CDR3 loop spans 14 amino acids. CDR1 MGHRA and CDR2 YSYEKL come from the germline V gene. The CDR3 here is CASSQGQGRYGYTF. DNA of the CDR3: TGCGCCAGCAGCCAGGGACAGGGGAGATATGGCTACACCTTC.

The CDR3 DNA sequence: TGTGCCAGCAGCTTAGATACAACGGGAAATTCACCCCTCCACTTT. Its protein product is CASSLDTTGNSPLHF. This rearrangement joins TRBV7-7 to TRBJ1-6, with D unclear. This CDR3 has 15 residues. Germline assignment: CDR1 SSHAT and CDR2 FNYEAQ (reference sequence). Between the trimmed V and J ends, which lost 1 base and 7 bases, there was a span of 11 bases.

This chain connects TRBV5-1 to TRBJ2-3; D not certain. V was pared by 4 bases and J by 8 bases, with 17 bases between. The CDR3 consists of 14 residues. CDR1 and CDR2 (germline): SGHRS, YFSETQ. CDR3 in amino acids: CASSPPDRRSTQYF. CDR3 nucleotide sequence: TGCGCCAGCAGCCCTCCCGACCGGCGGAGTACGCAGTATTTT.

V usage is TRBV3-1 (or the pseudogene TRBV3-2) and J usage is TRBJ2-1, with TRBD2 matching 13 bases. The ends lost 1 base at V and 8 bases at J; junction bases unmatched: 8. The length of the CDR3 is 17 residues. Germline CDR1 and CDR2: LGHDT and YNNKEL (reference sequence). The CDR3 DNA is TGTGCCAGCAGCCAAGGACACACTAGCGGGGGGGCACATGAGCAGTTCTTC. Protein product: CASSQGHTSGGAHEQFF.

J is TRBJ1-2 and V is TRBV29-1; possible D gene TRBD1, 6 bases. Germline V gene data show CDR1 as SQVTM and CDR2 as ANQGSEA. V was clipped by 4 bases and J by 5 bases, with 20 bases between them. CDR3 length equals 15 residues. CDR3 loop: CSVASSSQGPYGYTF. The CDR3 DNA follows: TGCAGCGTTGCTTCCTCTAGCCAGGGGCCGTATGGCTACACCTTC.